The clone carrying this TCR beta chain has ten or more counts. Its antigen is undetermined. Germline V gives CDR1 SGHTA, CDR2 FQGNSA. V shed 4 bases and J 3 bases; nucleotides not matched to a gene: 7. This CDR3 has 16 residues. The data stem from a study of metastatic and nonmetastatic thyroid tumors. Background on the study: It was across blood and tumor or nodule tissue from malignant and benign thyroid patients that repertoires were compared. The study's findings and limits: The reported finding was significantly higher TCR beta diversity in malignant thyroid tumors relative to benign nodules, in blood and tumor.

Original methodology: Built for papillary thyroid cancer, a distant-metastasis classifier drew on CDR3 differences across clinicopathological groups. Using MiXCR, TCRdb re-called clones from the PCR reads. The V and J calls come from TCRdb's annotation, not from the publication. The sample includes tens of thousands of clones, about 24% of them seen just once. No treatment had been given to any patient before thyroid surgery. The receptor was isolated from a male donor with papillary thyroid cancer or a benign thyroid nodule (not recorded which). Some clones in this sample may be carry-over from other donors' samples. The chain is built from TRBV7-2 and TRBJ2-1; 9 nucleotides line up with TRBD2. The material sequenced was blood. The DNA for the CDR3 is TGTGCCAGCAGCTCAACCGGGACTAGCTTCTACAATGAGCAGTTCTTC. Protein sequence: CASSSTGTSFYNEQFF.